The 15 T cell receptor beta chains reported below all come from one sample, sequenced in a study of CD8+CD57+ T cells in acquired aplastic anemia. TCR beta VDJ and CDR3 were profiled, and genomic DNA was the template. One entry per CDR3 protein, called by TCRdb with MiXCR from the reads. The repertoire includes approximately 170,000 distinct CDR3 sequences, approximately 44% of them detected once, and 2.5% to 4% sits in the top ten. The patients chosen for sequencing had shown expansion of CD8+CD57+ cells (detected by flow cytometry). Material for sequencing was sorted CD4+, CD8+, or CD8+CD57+ T cells (not recorded which) from PBMCs. These receptors came from a human donor with aplastic anemia.

The chain employs TRBV11-2 and TRBJ1-6, with 9 positions matching TRBD1. Looked up from germline, CDR1 is SGHAT and CDR2 is FQNNGV. The CDR3 consists of 16 residues. The V and J ends lost 5 bases and 4 bases, in that order; junction bases with no gene match: 6. The DNA of the CDR3 is TGTGCCAGCAGCGCCGGACAGGGGTTATATAATTCACCCCTCCACTTT. The encoded protein is CASSAGQGLYNSPLHF.

The chain is built from TRBV29-1 and TRBJ2-7; 9 bases align to TRBD2. V shed 7 bases and J 0 bases; nucleotides not matched to a gene: 10. The CDR3 is 15 residues long. Per the germline V gene, CDR1 is SQVTM and CDR2 is ANQGSEA. The CDR3 loop reads CSAGLARTNSYEQYV. For the CDR3, the DNA is TGCAGCGCCGGACTAGCGAGGACCAACTCCTACGAGCAGTACGTC.

This sequence joins TRBV24-1 and TRBJ2-1; the match to TRBD2 covers 10 bases. Looked up from germline, CDR1 is KGHDR and CDR2 is SFDVKD. The length of the CDR3 is 16 residues. With V trimmed by 7 bases and J by 7 bases, 12 bases remained unmatched. CDR3 protein: CATRHFSGGPENEQFF. DNA for the CDR3: TGTGCCACCAGACACTTTAGCGGGGGGCCAGAAAATGAGCAGTTCTTC.

This clonotype has at least ten counts. The chain recombines TRBV6-1 with TRBJ1-5; 7 bases are a match to TRBD1. This CDR3 comprises 15 residues. Germline CDR1 is MNHNS and CDR2 is SASEGT. The J segment lost 4 bases and the V segment lost 8 bases, leaving 11 bases of the junction unmatched. Written as DNA, the CDR3 is TGTGCCAGCCGTAAGGAGGGGGCCAGGAATCAGCCCCAGCATTTT. This sequence encodes CASRKEGARNQPQHF.

Notes on this clonotype: At one of its ends the junction is not consistent with the germline gene, which may arise from a read error. The CDR3 nucleotides read TGCAGCGTTTCGGAGGGCTACACCTTC. It codes for CSVSEGYTF. The rearrangement joins TRBV19 to TRBJ1-2, with no clear D. This CDR3 is built from 9 residues. Germline-derived CDR1 and CDR2 are LNHDA and SQIVND (reference sequence). Looking up the rest from reference TRBV19 and TRBJ1-2 gives the full variable domain: DGGITQSPKYLFRKEGQNVTLSCEQNLNHDAMYWYRQDPGQGLRLIYYSQIVNDFQKGDIAEGYSVSREKKESFPLTVTSAQKNPTAFYLCSVSEGYTFGSGTRLTVV.

This clonotype has just one count. The chain carries TRBV19 and TRBJ2-7, with TRBD1 matching over 12 bases. The length of the CDR3 is 13 residues. Germline assignment: CDR1 LNHDA and CDR2 SQIVND (reference sequence). J lost 5 bases, V lost 10 bases, and 6 bases had no gene match. CDR3 sequence reads: CATRDRGHDEQYF. CDR3 DNA: TGTGCCACTCGGGACAGGGGGCACGACGAGCAGTACTTC.

The chain links TRBV29-1 to TRBJ2-5, with 10 bases aligning to TRBD1. The CDR3 sequence is 13 residues long. Trimming at V came to 5 bases and at J to 6 bases, leaving 6 bases not matched to a gene. Germline CDR1 reads SQVTM; CDR2 reads ANQGSEA. CDR3 protein: CSVSRDRGKTQYF. DNA for the CDR3: TGCAGCGTTTCTCGGGACAGGGGAAAGACCCAGTACTTC.

CDR3: CAIRVQGQGVYGYTF. CDR3 DNA: TGTGCCATCAGGGTTCAGGGACAGGGGGTATATGGCTACACCTTC. The chain uses TRBV10-3 and TRBJ1-2; 11 bases are shared with TRBD1. The junction had 8 bases not matched to a gene; V was cut back by 6 bases and J by 5 bases. Germline CDR1 reads ENHRY; CDR2 reads SYGVKD. The CDR3 covers 15 residues.

Regarding this clonotype: The conserved final phenylalanine or tryptophan is absent from the CDR3, which likely points to a read error. The gene calls are TRBV19 and TRBJ2-5; D gene ambiguous. CDR1 is LNHDA, CDR2 SQIVND, per germline (reference sequence). This CDR3 is 14 amino acids long. CDR3 region: CANSLGRIGETQYL. In DNA form, the CDR3 reads TGTGCCAATAGTCTGGGTAGGATAGGGGAGACCCAGTACCTC.

The chain joins TRBV2 to TRBJ2-1, with 9 bases aligning to TRBD2. V shed 5 bases, J shed 5 bases, and the junction held 4 bases outside the gene matches. The CDR3 has 14 residues. The germline gives CDR1 SNHLY, CDR2 FYNNEI. In DNA, the CDR3 is TGTGCCAGCAGTACGCGACTAGCGGACAATGAGCAGTTCTTC. It encodes CASSTRLADNEQFF.

This clonotype appeared a single time. J is TRBJ1-2 and V is TRBV10-3, with D possibly TRBD1 on 6 matching bases. This CDR3 region has 15 residues. Germline lookup yields CDR1 ENHRY and CDR2 SYGVKD. The V gene lost 10 bases and the J gene lost 3 bases, with 21 bases spanning the gap. The CDR3 bases are TGTGCCACCAGCCAGACAGGTTCTGCGGACTATGGCTACACCTTC. It translates to CATSQTGSADYGYTF.

The rearrangement links TRBV15 to TRBJ2-5; 9 bases match TRBD1. V shed 4 bases and J 4 bases; nucleotides not matched to a gene: 4. This CDR3 spans 14 amino acids. CDR1 LNHNV and CDR2 YYDKDF come from the germline V gene (reference sequence). As DNA, the CDR3 is TGTGCCACCAGCAACCAGGGACAGGGAGAGACCCAGTACTTC. Its protein is CATSNQGQGETQYF.

This clonotype was detected ten times or more. The V call is TRBV11-2, the J call TRBJ2-7; D remains unclear. The CDR3 is made up of 15 amino acids. Germline loops: CDR1 SGHAT, CDR2 FQNNGV. With 5 bases removed from V and 0 bases from J, the gap between germline ends came to 14 bases. As DNA, the CDR3 is TGTGCCAGCAGCCCGCTGACACTGAGCTCCTACGAGCAGTACTTC. Translation: CASSPLTLSSYEQYF.

This clonotype was seen repeatedly, ten times or more. The rearrangement joins TRBV14 to TRBJ2-5, with TRBD2 identical over 9 bases. V lost 4 bases to trimming and J lost 5 bases; unmatched junction nucleotides: 5. The germline gives CDR1 SGHDN, CDR2 FVKESK. The length of the CDR3 is 14 residues. The CDR3 here is CASSLLAGTETQYF. The CDR3 nucleotides read TGTGCCAGCAGCCTCCTAGCGGGAACTGAGACCCAGTACTTC.

Turning to this clonotype: A much larger clonotype is one base distant, so this may be a read error. The chain links TRBV2 to TRBJ1-1; 8 positions match TRBD1. The V and J ends lost 9 bases and 6 bases, in that order; junction bases with no gene match: 12. CDR3 length: 14 residues. Germline CDR1 is SNHLY and CDR2 is FYNNEI. CDR3 loop: CASKKQGGHAEAFF. The CDR3, as DNA: TGTGCCAGTAAAAAACAGGGGGGGCACGCTGAAGCTTTCTTT.